The 11 T cell receptor beta chains below come from one sample, sequenced in a study of blood T cell repertoires in COVID-19. The table came from immunoSEQ multiplex PCR; TCRdb's copy has only in-frame clones and leaves some out. In the table there are approximately 130,000 clones, around 86% of which are singletons. The sample consisted of peripheral blood. The receptors come from a woman aged 60 to 75 with active or convalescent COVID-19.

The CDR3 spells CATSREAGNYGYTF. The CDR3 coding sequence is TGTGCCACCAGCAGAGAAGCGGGGAACTATGGCTACACCTTC. The chain carries TRBV15 and TRBJ1-2; D not resolved. Trimming stripped 0 bases from V and 2 bases from J, with 7 bases between. Germline V gives CDR1 LNHNV, CDR2 YYDKDF (reference sequence). This CDR3 is 14 amino acids long.

This sequence joins TRBV18 and TRBJ1-2, with 10 bases lining up with TRBD1. This CDR3 has 14 residues. V gave up 6 bases and J gave up 7 bases; unmatched junction bases: 8. The V gene's germline CDR1 is KGHSH and CDR2 LQKENI. Here the CDR3 DNA reads TGTGCCAGCTCCCTCGAGGGACAGGGGATTGGCTACACCTTC. This encodes CASSLEGQGIGYTF. Full variable domain (remainder filled in from reference TRBV18 and TRBJ1-2): NAGVMQNPRHLVRRRGQEARLRCSPMKGHSHVYWYRQLPEEGLKFMVYLQKENIIDESGMPKERFSAEFPKEGPSILRIQQVVRGDSAAYFCASSLEGQGIGYTFGSGTRLTVV.

This sequence joins TRBV28 and TRBJ2-2; TRBD1 agrees at 8 bases. This CDR3 region has 15 residues. CDR1 is MDHEN and CDR2 is SYDVKM in the germline V gene. V lost 6 bases, J lost 6 bases, and 9 bases stayed unmatched. The CDR3 is CASRTPSQGAGELFF. The CDR3 bases are TGTGCCAGCAGGACACCTTCACAGGGGGCCGGGGAGCTGTTTTTT.

V gene TRBV20-1 combines with J gene TRBJ1-1; D call uncertain. Germline V gene data show CDR1 as DFQATT and CDR2 as SNEGSKA (reference sequence). Trimming removed 2 bases at V and 8 bases at J, with 9 bases between. The CDR3 is 11 amino acids. CDR3 nucleotides: TGCAGTGCTAGAACCGCCCAGGAAGCTTTCTTT. Protein: CSARTAQEAFF.

The genes are TRBV12-3 or TRBV12-4 and TRBJ2-2; no clear D. This CDR3 region has 13 residues. Trimming cost V 7 bases and J 1 base, with 7 bases left between them. The CDR3 is CASIRGNTGELFF. DNA of the CDR3: TGTGCCAGCATTAGAGGGAACACCGGGGAGCTGTTTTTT.

The chain has TRBV27 and TRBJ1-1; TRBD1 might be the D (6 bases). The V end lost 5 bases, the J end lost 0 bases, and 7 bases lay between the germline ends. The CDR3 contains 13 residues. The germline CDR1 and CDR2 sequences are MNHEY and SMNVEV (reference sequence). The CDR3 region is CASSGQLNTEAFF. The DNA of the CDR3 is TGTGCCAGCAGTGGACAGTTGAACACTGAAGCTTTCTTT.

The rearrangement uses TRBV3-1 (or the pseudogene TRBV3-2) and TRBJ2-2; 8 nucleotides align to TRBD2. The germline gives CDR1 LGHDT, CDR2 YNNKEL (reference sequence). V shed 6 bases, J shed 7 bases, and the junction held 7 bases outside the gene matches. CDR3 length: 14 residues. The CDR3 sequence: CASRLADRVGELFF. CDR3 nucleotides: TGTGCCAGCAGACTAGCGGATCGAGTCGGGGAGCTGTTTTTT.

A few counts support this clone. The J gene is TRBJ2-3, the V gene TRBV5-4; 8 bases agree with TRBD2. Germline CDR1 is SGHNT and CDR2 is YYREEE (reference sequence). This CDR3 spans 15 amino acids. With V trimmed by 1 base and J by 1 base, 2 bases remained unmatched. In nucleotides, the CDR3 is TGTGCCAGCAGCTTGACTAGCGGAGGCACAGATACGCAGTATTTT. It is translated as CASSLTSGGTDTQYF.

This clone ranks as medium-sized (0.01 to 0.1%). The rearrangement joins TRBV2 to TRBJ2-7, with 7 nucleotides matching TRBD2. Germline V gene sequence: CDR1 SNHLY, CDR2 FYNNEI. The trim removed 1 base at V and 4 bases at J, leaving 4 bases unmatched. The CDR3 covers 14 residues. This chain's CDR3 is CASSEGTSGYEQYV. In DNA form, the CDR3 reads TGTGCCAGCAGTGAAGGGACTAGTGGGTACGAGCAGTACGTC.

This chain joins TRBV7-9 and TRBJ2-7, with 12 bases fitting TRBD2. Germline-derived CDR1 and CDR2 are SEHNR and FQNEAQ (reference sequence). Trimming cost V 5 bases and J 3 bases; bases outside gene matches: 8. There are 16 residues in the CDR3. The CDR3: CASSTPLTSGGYEQYF. DNA of the CDR3: TGTGCCAGCAGCACACCGCTGACTAGCGGGGGCTACGAGCAGTACTTC. Based on the CDR3 plus reference TRBV7-9 and TRBJ2-7, the full variable domain is DTGVSQNPRHKITKRGQNVTFRCDPISEHNRLYWYRQTLGQGPEFLTYFQNEAQLEKSRLLSDRFSAERPKGSFSTLEIQRTEQGDSAMYLCASSTPLTSGGYEQYFGPGTRLTVT.

DNA for the CDR3: TGTGCCACCAGTGGGGGGTCCCGGGGGGGACACAATGAGCAGTTCTTC. This encodes CATSGGSRGGHNEQFF. The J gene is TRBJ2-1, the V gene TRBV24-1; TRBD2 matches 8 bases. J was trimmed by 5 bases and V by 5 bases; bases with no gene match: 10. CDR3 length: 16 residues. The germline gives CDR1 KGHDR, CDR2 SFDVKD.